Listed here are 28 T cell receptor beta chains from one sample, sequenced in a study of blood T cell repertoires in COVID-19. Profiling relied on immunoSEQ multiplex PCR, and the TCRdb table lists in-frame clones only, not all of them. The table has approximately 400,000 clones, roughly four fifths seen once; the top ten hold around 5%. The sample taken for sequencing was PBMCs or T cells enriched from blood (not recorded which). These receptor sequences come from a woman aged 45-60 years who had recovered from COVID-19.

CDR3 amino acids: CASSLDLRGSTDTQYF. CDR3 DNA: TGTGCCAGCAGCTTAGATCTGCGGGGTAGCACAGATACGCAGTATTTT. J is TRBJ2-3 and V is TRBV7-2, with D perhaps TRBD2 (6 bases). Trimming left V 1 base short and J 0 bases short, with 11 bases between. This CDR3 spans 16 amino acids. CDR1 is SGHTA and CDR2 is FQGNSA in the germline V gene.

This clone was detected a few times. The V and J genes are TRBV5-6 and TRBJ2-7; a weak D match, TRBD1 (5 bases). V was pared by 1 base and J by 8 bases, with 13 bases between. CDR1 and CDR2 from the germline V gene are SGHDT and YYEEEE. The CDR3 runs to 13 residues. The CDR3 sequence: CASSLPRQGQQYF. The CDR3 DNA follows: TGTGCCAGCAGCTTGCCCCGCCAGGGCCAGCAGTACTTC.

This clone showed up just once. V and J are TRBV5-4 and TRBJ1-2; 9 bases are a match to TRBD1. Germline V gene lookup returns CDR1 SGHNT and CDR2 YYREEE (reference sequence). The CDR3 contains 14 residues. V lost 4 bases and J lost 4; bases outside the gene matches: 5. Here the CDR3 DNA reads TGTGCCAGCAGCGGAACAGGGGGCGGCTATGGCTACACCTTC. Amino acid sequence: CASSGTGGGYGYTF.

The chain employs TRBV6-2 or TRBV6-3 and TRBJ2-1, with D hard to call. The CDR3 extends over 15 amino acids. Germline lookup yields CDR1 MNHEY and CDR2 SVGEGT. V was shortened by 3 bases and J by 7 bases, with 16 bases between the two germline ends. The CDR3 nucleotides read TGTGCCAGCAGTTATGCCCTGGCCGCCGGGAATGAGCAGTTCTTC. It translates to CASSYALAAGNEQFF.

V and J are TRBV18 and TRBJ2-1, with 7 bases fitting TRBD2. J lost 5 bases, V lost 2 bases, and 6 bases had no gene match. CDR1 is KGHSH and CDR2 is LQKENI in the germline V gene. CDR3 size: 15 residues. Here the CDR3 DNA reads TGTGCCAGCTCACCAGCGGGACTACGAAACAATGAGCAGTTCTTC. Protein: CASSPAGLRNNEQFF.

The chain couples TRBV7-2 to TRBJ2-7; 14 nucleotides line up with TRBD2. V lost 4 bases to trimming and J lost 0 bases; unmatched junction nucleotides: 11. Germline CDR1 is SGHTA and CDR2 is FQGNSA. This CDR3 is 19 amino acids long. The CDR3 here is CASSSGTSGREQSSYEQYF. Written as DNA, the CDR3 is TGTGCCAGCAGCTCTGGGACTAGCGGGAGAGAGCAAAGCTCCTACGAGCAGTACTTC.

The V gene is TRBV6-2 or TRBV6-3, the J gene TRBJ1-1; D unresolved. The CDR3 has 16 amino acids. Germline V gene data show CDR1 as MNHEY and CDR2 as SVGEGT. V was cut by 2 bases and J by 0 bases, with 13 bases left in between. The CDR3 nucleotides are TGTGCCAGCAGTTACGGCGGCGGCTACATGAACACTGAAGCTTTCTTT. Protein: CASSYGGGYMNTEAFF.

The rearrangement joins TRBV6-5 to TRBJ2-7; D might be TRBD1 (5 bases). The CDR3 contains 12 residues. The V end was cut by 5 bases, the J end by 4 bases, with 9 bases between. Germline V gene data show CDR1 as MNHEY and CDR2 as SVGAGI. For the CDR3, the DNA is TGTGCCAGCAGTCTTAGGGGATACGAGCAGTACTTC. Residues: CASSLRGYEQYF.

The V call is TRBV27, the J call TRBJ1-1, with TRBD1 as a possible D gene (6 bases). Trimming removed 4 bases from V and 1 base from J, with 10 bases in between. CDR1 and CDR2 (germline): MNHEY, SMNVEV (reference sequence). This CDR3 comprises 14 residues. This CDR3 is CASSYLQGNTEAFF. CDR3 sequence (DNA): TGTGCCAGCAGTTACCTACAGGGGAACACTGAAGCTTTCTTT.

CDR3 nucleotides: TGTGCCAGCAGTGCCGAGACGGGACAAGTTAACTACGAGCAGTACTTC. Translating gives CASSAETGQVNYEQYF. The chain combines TRBV2 with TRBJ2-7; TRBD1 is a possible D gene (6 bases). The CDR3 has 16 amino acids. CDR1 is SNHLY, CDR2 FYNNEI, per germline. The ends were cut back, 4 bases at V and 3 bases at J, with 19 bases in the middle.

In its sample, this clone was seen once. The chain couples TRBV11-3 to TRBJ2-4, with D maybe TRBD1 (6 bases). Germline CDR1 is SGHNT and CDR2 is YENEEA. The CDR3 covers 17 residues. The germline V and J ends were trimmed by 8 bases and 0 bases, with 20 bases remaining between them. The CDR3 region has the DNA TGTGCCAGCGGTCACGGACAGTCCCGTCTAGCCAAAAACATTCAGTACTTC. Encoded protein: CASGHGQSRLAKNIQYF.

Only a few counts were recorded for this clone. The V gene is TRBV18, the J gene TRBJ1-5, with TRBD1 as a possible D gene (6 bases). The length of the CDR3 is 18 residues. Germline assignment: CDR1 KGHSH and CDR2 LQKENI. The V gene lost 6 bases and the J gene lost 0 bases, with 21 bases spanning the gap. For the CDR3, the DNA is TGTGCCAGCTCGCAAACGGACAGACAGCTATATAGCAATCAGCCCCAGCATTTT. This codes for CASSQTDRQLYSNQPQHF.

This clone has only a few counts. The chain couples TRBV7-2 to TRBJ1-4, with D possibly being TRBD1 (5 bases). The CDR3 is made up of 15 amino acids. Trimming shortened V by 0 bases and J by 4 bases, and 9 bases separated the two germline ends. Germline V gene data show CDR1 as SGHTA and CDR2 as FQGNSA. For the CDR3, the DNA is TGTGCCAGCAGCTTAGCGCCAGGGATTAATGAAAAACTGTTTTTT. It codes for CASSLAPGINEKLFF. The full variable domain, with the rest looked up from reference TRBV7-2 and TRBJ1-4, is GAGVSQSPSNKVTEKGKDVELRCDPISGHTALYWYRQSLGQGLEFLIYFQGNSAPDKSGLPSDRFSAERTGGSVSTLTIQRTQQEDSAVYLCASSLAPGINEKLFFGSGTQLSVL.

In DNA, the CDR3 is TGTGCCAGCAGAAACGGACAGAAAAACCAAGAGACCCAGTACTTC. Translation gives CASRNGQKNQETQYF. This chain connects TRBV6-5 to TRBJ2-5; D possibly corresponds to TRBD1 (6 bases). CDR3 length: 15 residues. Trimming shortened V by 6 bases and J by 0 bases, and 14 bases separated the two germline ends. Germline values: CDR1 MNHEY, CDR2 SVGAGI.

The chain couples TRBV18 to TRBJ1-6; the D is unclear. Germline V gene data show CDR1 as KGHSH and CDR2 as LQKENI. V was cut by 3 bases and J by 2 bases, with 2 bases left in between. The CDR3 loop spans 13 amino acids. The CDR3 DNA reads as TGTGCCAGCTCACCCGCCTATAATTCACCCCTCCACTTT. Translated: CASSPAYNSPLHF.

This chain connects TRBV5-1 to TRBJ2-2; 9 bases are shared with TRBD2. This CDR3 comprises 19 residues. With 2 bases clipped from V and 2 bases from J, the junction kept 13 bases outside the gene matches. From germline, CDR1 is SGHRS and CDR2 YFSETQ. This CDR3 is CASSFPDLLAGVNTGELFF. The CDR3 coding sequence is TGCGCCAGCAGCTTCCCGGACTTATTAGCGGGAGTTAACACCGGGGAGCTGTTTTTT.

The CDR3 here is CASSQRTGGPYNEQFF. For the CDR3, the DNA is TGTGCCAGCAGCCAAAGGACAGGGGGACCCTACAATGAGCAGTTCTTC. The chain couples TRBV3-1 (or the pseudogene TRBV3-2) to TRBJ2-1; 10 bases are shared with TRBD1. V was pared by 2 bases and J by 2 bases, with 3 bases of the junction left unmatched. The CDR3 covers 16 residues. Germline loops: CDR1 LGHDT, CDR2 YNNKEL (reference sequence).

The V call is TRBV9, the J call TRBJ2-2; D perhaps matches TRBD1 (6 bases). The CDR3 spans 13 residues. Trimming cost V 3 bases and J 6 bases, with 9 bases left between them. Germline-derived CDR1 and CDR2 are SGDLS and YYNGEE. In DNA, the CDR3 is TGTGCCAGCAGCGCGGACAGTTCCGGGGAGCTGTTTTTT. Amino acids: CASSADSSGELFF.

V gene TRBV3-1 (or the pseudogene TRBV3-2) combines with J gene TRBJ1-5; the match to TRBD1 covers 9 bases. V was pared by 2 bases and J by 0 bases, with 23 bases of the junction left unmatched. The V gene's germline CDR1 is LGHDT and CDR2 YNNKEL (reference sequence). The CDR3 is 23 residues long. CDR3 loop: CASSQRAGHFRDREGYSNQPQHF. CDR3 nucleotides: TGTGCCAGCAGCCAAAGGGCAGGCCATTTCCGGGACAGGGAGGGATATAGCAATCAGCCCCAGCATTTT.

This sequence joins TRBV3-1 (or the pseudogene TRBV3-2) and TRBJ1-1; the D gene is possibly TRBD1 (5 bases). Trimming removed 6 bases at V and 3 bases at J, with 14 bases between. Germline loops: CDR1 LGHDT, CDR2 YNNKEL (reference sequence). This CDR3 has 14 amino acids. The CDR3 DNA sequence: TGTGCCAGCAGGCACTCGGTGGGGCACACTGAAGCTTTCTTT. Protein sequence: CASRHSVGHTEAFF.

This clone came up a few times. The V gene is TRBV7-9, the J gene TRBJ2-5, with TRBD2 as a possible D gene (5 bases). Per germline, CDR1 SEHNR and CDR2 FQNEAQ (reference sequence). This CDR3 is built from 15 residues. The V end lost 5 bases, the J end lost 5 bases, and 18 bases lay between the germline ends. CDR3 protein: CASSLRELGRETQYF. The DNA of the CDR3 is TGTGCCAGCAGCCTTAGGGAACTAGGGCGTGAGACCCAGTACTTC.

The genes are TRBV19 and TRBJ1-1; possibly TRBD1 for D (5 bases). This CDR3 has 14 residues. The V end was cut by 6 bases, the J end by 2 bases, with 13 bases between. The germline gives CDR1 LNHDA, CDR2 SQIVND (reference sequence). In DNA form, the CDR3 reads TGTGCCAGTAGCTTCGTAGGGGTTAACACTGAAGCTTTCTTT. This gives the protein CASSFVGVNTEAFF.

V gene TRBV2 combines with J gene TRBJ1-1, with D perhaps matching TRBD1 (6 bases). Germline V CDR1 and CDR2: SNHLY, FYNNEI. The CDR3 consists of 16 residues. Trimming shortened V by 2 bases and J by 4 bases, and 17 bases separated the two germline ends. The CDR3 spells CASSERQGIIGTEAFF. CDR3 bases: TGTGCCAGCAGTGAACGGCAGGGGATTATAGGCACTGAAGCTTTCTTT.

The CDR3 region has the DNA TGTGCCAGCTCACTTACACCGGGACAGGCCAATGAAAAACTGTTTTTT. Protein sequence: CASSLTPGQANEKLFF. This chain connects TRBV18 to TRBJ1-4, with 8 nucleotides matching TRBD1. The CDR3 has 16 amino acids. The germline gives CDR1 KGHSH, CDR2 LQKENI. V shed 4 bases and J 5 bases; nucleotides not matched to a gene: 9.

The chain uses TRBV5-5 and TRBJ1-3, with 7 bases lining up with TRBD1. The trim removed 1 base at V and 5 bases at J, leaving 12 bases unmatched. This CDR3 has 17 residues. The germline CDR1 and CDR2 sequences are SGHKS and YYEKEE (reference sequence). CDR3 bases: TGTGCCAGCAGCTTGACACCTACCCAGGACAGGAGAAACACCATATATTTT. Translating it yields CASSLTPTQDRRNTIYF.

The genes are TRBV3-1 (or the pseudogene TRBV3-2) and TRBJ1-6; 7 nucleotides line up with TRBD1. Germline values: CDR1 LGHDT, CDR2 YNNKEL (reference sequence). After removal of 0 bases from V and 10 bases from J, the junction contained 9 bases not matched to a gene. CDR3 length: 16 amino acids. The chain's CDR3 is CASSQDRDRARSPLHF. The CDR3 DNA reads TGTGCCAGCAGCCAAGATCGAGACAGGGCGAGGTCACCCCTCCACTTT.

As regards this clone: Other DNA sequences from this sample encode an identical CDR3 as well. The J gene is TRBJ1-1, the V gene TRBV6-5, with TRBD1 as a possible D gene (5 bases). Deletions cut 4 bases from V and 0 bases from J, with 12 bases between. The germline CDR1 and CDR2 sequences are MNHEY and SVGAGI. The CDR3 is 15 amino acids. The CDR3 sequence is CASSSTGGMNTEAFF. The CDR3 region has the DNA TGTGCCAGCAGTTCAACCGGGGGGATGAACACTGAAGCTTTCTTT.

The rearrangement links TRBV18 to TRBJ1-2; 8 positions match TRBD1. The germline gives CDR1 KGHSH, CDR2 LQKENI. The V segment lost 3 bases and the J segment 6 bases; nucleotides outside the gene matches: 15. There are 17 residues in the CDR3. CDR3 in amino acids: CASSPSAVVTGVDGYTF. Written as DNA, the CDR3 is TGTGCCAGCTCACCGAGCGCGGTCGTGACAGGGGTTGATGGCTACACCTTC.